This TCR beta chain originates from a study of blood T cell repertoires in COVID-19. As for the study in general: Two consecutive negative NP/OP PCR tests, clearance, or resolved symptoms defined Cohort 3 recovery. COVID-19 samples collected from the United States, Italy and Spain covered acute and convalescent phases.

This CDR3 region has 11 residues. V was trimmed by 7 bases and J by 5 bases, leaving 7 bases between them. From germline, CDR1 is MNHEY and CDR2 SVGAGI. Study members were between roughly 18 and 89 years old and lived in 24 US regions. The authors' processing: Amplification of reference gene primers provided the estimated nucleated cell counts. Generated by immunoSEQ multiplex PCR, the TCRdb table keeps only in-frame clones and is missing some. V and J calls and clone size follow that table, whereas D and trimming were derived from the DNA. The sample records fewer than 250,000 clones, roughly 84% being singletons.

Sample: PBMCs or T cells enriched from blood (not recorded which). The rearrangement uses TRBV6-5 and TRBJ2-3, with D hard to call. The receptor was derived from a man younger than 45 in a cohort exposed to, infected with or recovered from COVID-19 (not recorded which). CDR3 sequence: CASTLLDTQYF. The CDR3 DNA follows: TGTGCCAGCACCCTACTAGATACGCAGTATTTT.